Following are 18 T cell receptor beta chains from one sample sequenced in a study of T cells in Graves' hyperthyroidism and ophthalmopathy. Regions amplified from RNA transcripts were the TCR beta CDR3 regions. Primed by the HTBI set, a first-round RT-PCR was run on the TCR CDR3. TCRdb processed the multiplex PCR reads anew with MiXCR; each CDR3 protein has one entry. The sample consists of fewer than 800,000 distinct CDR3 sequences, about a sixth of them appearing once. The sample was blood. Source of these receptors: a man between 18 and 35 years old with Graves' hyperthyroidism.

The rearrangement joins TRBV29-1 to TRBJ1-3; no reliable D call. V gave up 4 bases and J gave up 2 bases, with 9 bases separating them. Germline CDR1 SQVTM, CDR2 ANQGSEA. The CDR3 contains 13 residues. The CDR3 sequence is CSVVSGPGNTIYF. The CDR3 DNA sequence: TGCAGCGTTGTATCCGGGCCTGGAAACACCATATATTTT.

In its sample, this clonotype was seen once. This chain uses TRBV6-4 with TRBJ2-1; 15 bases fit TRBD2. The V gene's germline CDR1 is MRHNA and CDR2 SNTAGT. The CDR3 totals 19 residues. V was pared by 5 bases and J by 4 bases, with 12 bases of the junction left unmatched. In DNA, the CDR3 is TGTGCCAGCAGTCAAAGGTGGACTAGCGGGAGGGGGAGGTACAATGAGCAGTTCTTC. Its protein is CASSQRWTSGRGRYNEQFF.

The table lists this clonotype with a few counts. The chain is built from TRBV18 and TRBJ2-4; the D gene is possibly TRBD1 (6 bases). The CDR3 contains 16 residues. V dropped 3 bases and J dropped 0 bases, with 12 bases sitting between them. Germline-derived CDR1 and CDR2 are KGHSH and LQKENI. The CDR3 sequence: CASSPWDKRAKNIQYF. The CDR3, as DNA: TGTGCCAGCTCACCGTGGGACAAGAGAGCCAAAAACATTCAGTACTTC.

This clonotype was seen only a few times. CDR3 protein: CATSRDPRGGETQYF. The CDR3 DNA sequence: TGTGCCACCAGCAGAGATCCCCGGGGAGGAGAGACCCAGTACTTC. The chain joins TRBV15 to TRBJ2-5; TRBD2 is a possible D gene (6 bases). This CDR3 contains 15 residues. Looked up from germline, CDR1 is LNHNV and CDR2 is YYDKDF (reference sequence). The V end lost 0 bases, the J end lost 4 bases, and 12 bases lay between the germline ends.

The J gene is TRBJ2-7, the V gene TRBV7-9, with D maybe TRBD1 (6 bases). The CDR3 spans 13 residues. V shed 5 bases and J shed 3 bases, with 11 bases lying between them. CDR1 and CDR2 from the germline V gene are SEHNR and FQNEAQ (reference sequence). CDR3 loop: CASSRTDFYEQYF. The DNA for the CDR3 is TGTGCCAGCAGCCGGACAGATTTCTACGAGCAGTACTTC. Complete variable domain (other parts from reference TRBV7-9 and TRBJ2-7): DTGVSQNPRHKITKRGQNVTFRCDPISEHNRLYWYRQTLGQGPEFLTYFQNEAQLEKSRLLSDRFSAERPKGSFSTLEIQRTEQGDSAMYLCASSRTDFYEQYFGPGTRLTVT.

The genes are TRBV11-3 and TRBJ2-1; unclear D gene. Germline lookup yields CDR1 SGHNT and CDR2 YENEEA. The CDR3 has 15 residues. V shed 0 bases and J shed 0 bases, with 6 bases lying between them. Written as DNA, the CDR3 is TGTGCCAGCAGCTTAGAGCGGAGCTCCTACAATGAGCAGTTCTTC. Amino acids: CASSLERSSYNEQFF.

This chain connects TRBV10-2 to TRBJ2-7; TRBD2 matches 7 bases. The V segment lost 6 bases and the J segment 0 bases; nucleotides outside the gene matches: 8. The CDR3 contains 15 residues. Germline V CDR1 and CDR2: WSHSY, SAAADI. The CDR3 nucleotides read TGCGCCAGCAGGGATCTAGCGGAAAGCTCCTACGAGCAGTACTTC. Amino acids: CASRDLAESSYEQYF.

The V call is TRBV12-3 or TRBV12-4, the J call TRBJ1-1; no clear D gene. Trimming removed 5 bases at V and 2 bases at J, with 12 bases between. This CDR3 is built from 14 residues. The CDR3 loop is CASSGRESNTEAFF. The CDR3 DNA is TGTGCCAGCAGTGGACGGGAGAGTAACACTGAAGCTTTCTTT.

This chain connects TRBV19 to TRBJ2-3, with 8 bases matching TRBD2. Trimming removed 3 bases from V and 3 bases from J; junction bases left unmatched: 5. Germline V gives CDR1 LNHDA, CDR2 SQIVND (reference sequence). This CDR3 spans 15 amino acids. CDR3 bases: TGTGCCAGTAGTATCAGGAGCGGGAGTACAGATACGCAGTATTTT. As protein: CASSIRSGSTDTQYF.

This clonotype was observed at least ten times. The chain employs TRBV18 and TRBJ1-1; 8 bases match TRBD1. Trimming removed 4 bases from V and 1 base from J; junction bases left unmatched: 5. Germline V gives CDR1 KGHSH, CDR2 LQKENI. The CDR3 has 15 residues. CDR3 in amino acids: CASSLTGGENTEAFF. CDR3 nucleotides: TGTGCCAGCTCACTTACAGGGGGTGAGAACACTGAAGCTTTCTTT.

As for this clonotype: Its ends do not fully match the called genes, so a read error is possible. The chain links TRBV7-2 to TRBJ2-1, with TRBD2 matching over 10 bases. The V gene's germline CDR1 is SGHTA and CDR2 FQGNSA. The CDR3 spans 17 residues. The DNA of the CDR3 is TGTGCCAACAGCACCAGACTAGCGGGTAGCTCCTACAATGAGCAGTTCTTC. It codes for CANSTRLAGSSYNEQFF.

This clonotype was seen ten or more times. This rearrangement joins TRBV27 to TRBJ1-4; TRBD1 is a possible D gene (5 bases). Germline values: CDR1 MNHEY, CDR2 SMNVEV (reference sequence). V lost 5 bases to trimming and J lost 8 bases, with 24 bases between them. The CDR3 has 17 amino acids. This chain's CDR3 is CASSAYPGRLRGEKLFF. Here the CDR3 DNA reads TGTGCCAGCAGTGCCTACCCGGGACGCCTTAGGGGCGAAAAACTGTTTTTT.

The chain joins TRBV14 to TRBJ2-5; no firm D call. This CDR3 is 13 amino acids long. Germline CDR1 is SGHDN and CDR2 is FVKESK. V lost 8 bases and J lost 4, with 14 bases in between. The CDR3 loop reads CASLHPPRETQYF. The CDR3 nucleotides read TGTGCCAGCCTACATCCGCCCCGAGAGACCCAGTACTTC.

This clonotype was seen more than once but under ten times. The chain uses TRBV20-1 and TRBJ2-7; 11 nucleotides agree with TRBD2. The germline V gene encodes CDR1 DFQATT and CDR2 SNEGSKA (reference sequence). This CDR3 comprises 15 residues. The V segment lost 6 bases and the J segment 9 bases; nucleotides outside the gene matches: 16. The CDR3 region is CSARPSGRTLHGQYF. The CDR3 DNA sequence: TGCAGTGCCAGGCCTAGCGGGAGGACCCTCCACGGGCAGTACTTC.

There are many counts of this clonotype. The rearrangement uses TRBV20-1 and TRBJ2-7, with TRBD1 identical over 12 bases. This CDR3 region has 15 residues. CDR1 is DFQATT, CDR2 SNEGSKA, per germline (reference sequence). Germline trimming cut 5 bases from V and 8 bases from J; bases unmatched to any gene: 13. The CDR3 region has the DNA TGCAGTGCTCTAAAACTCGGGGACAGGGGGCTTCAGCAGTACTTC. This gives the protein CSALKLGDRGLQQYF.

This clonotype has only a few counts. The V and J genes are TRBV7-9 and TRBJ2-1, with D tentatively TRBD1 or TRBD2 (6 bases each). There are 14 residues in the CDR3. The V gene's germline CDR1 is SEHNR and CDR2 FQNEAQ (reference sequence). Trimming stripped 5 bases from V and 10 bases from J, with 18 bases between. The DNA of the CDR3 is TGTGCCAGCAGCACCGGTAGGGGGGCGAACGAGCAGTTCTTC. Protein sequence: CASSTGRGANEQFF.

This clonotype was recorded a few times. The final CDR3 position lacks the conserved phenylalanine or tryptophan, pointing to a likely read error. V gene TRBV15 combines with J gene TRBJ1-5; TRBD1 might be the D (5 bases). CDR1 and CDR2 from the germline V gene are LNHNV and YYDKDF (reference sequence). Trimming stripped 3 bases from V and 2 bases from J, with 14 bases between. The CDR3 is 16 residues long. CDR3 residues: CATSRGGAAGNQPQHL. The CDR3, as DNA: TGTGCCACCAGCAGGGGGGGAGCGGCGGGCAATCAGCCCCAGCATCTT.

This clonotype was observed a few times. The junction shows a germline mismatch at one end, possibly a read error. This chain links TRBV27 with TRBJ1-2; possible D gene TRBD1, 6 bases. CDR3 size: 14 residues. Germline CDR1 is MNHEY and CDR2 is SMNVEV (reference sequence). The CDR3: CAGSLSNPGDGYTF. CDR3 in DNA: TGTGCCGGCAGTTTATCGAACCCAGGGGATGGCTACACCTTC.